This T cell receptor beta chain emerged from a study of T cell clonality in common variable immunodeficiency. Study conclusions and caveats: Fewer deletions and N-nucleotide insertions were reportedly seen in common variable immunodeficiency TCR beta sequences.

Per germline, CDR1 DFQATT and CDR2 SNEGSKA (reference sequence). The CDR3 totals 15 residues. The J segment lost 3 bases and the V segment lost 6 bases, leaving 9 bases of the junction unmatched. Ten or more counts support this clone. Its cognate antigen is unknown. Coverage ceases 3 residues before the CDR3 finishes, and the germline J gene fills in the end. Data came from immunoSEQ multiplex PCR; TCRdb stores just in-frame clones and leaves some out. Listed here are tens of thousands of clones without any singletons, the top ten holding around 9.3%. The source material was peripheral blood mononuclear cells. The chain links TRBV20-1 to TRBJ2-2; 8 nucleotides match TRBD1. This clonotype was sampled from a person aged 18 to 75 in good health. CDR3 bases read: TGCAGTGCCAGGGGGCTATCAACTTACACCGGGGAG. It codes for CSARGLSTYTGE. The whole CDR3 protein reads CSARGLSTYTGELFF.